This entry lists 13 T cell receptor beta chains sequenced from one sample in a study of CD4+ T cells in melanoma. Assay used: immunoSEQ multiplex PCR; TCRdb lists only in-frame clones, some missing. This sample yields some 10,000 clones, of which 55% to 75% are seen a single time; over 15% belongs to the top ten. Input material: cells from a culture (not recorded whether cultured in vitro). The origin of the receptors is a human donor with melanoma.

The chain recombines TRBV11-2 with TRBJ1-4; D unclear. Trimming left V 2 bases short and J 3 bases short, with 10 bases between. CDR1 is SGHAT and CDR2 is FQNNGV in the germline V gene. The CDR3 extends over 15 amino acids. CDR3 in amino acids: CASSLLPSPNEKLFF. CDR3 nucleotide sequence: TGTGCCAGCAGCTTACTTCCTTCCCCTAATGAAAAACTGTTTTTT.

The gene calls are TRBV30 and TRBJ2-6; perhaps TRBD2 as D (5 bases). The V gene's germline CDR1 is GTSNPN and CDR2 SVGIG (reference sequence). This CDR3 comprises 17 residues. The V gene lost 4 bases and the J gene lost 0 bases, with 16 bases spanning the gap. The CDR3 reads CAWNRRAMASGANVLTF. DNA of the CDR3: TGTGCCTGGAATAGGCGGGCAATGGCCTCTGGGGCCAACGTCCTGACTTTC. The variable domain in full, completed from reference TRBV30 and TRBJ2-6, reads SQTIHQWPATLVQPVGSPLSLECTVEGTSNPNLYWYRQAAGRGLQLLFYSVGIGQISSEVPQNLSASRPQDRQFILSSKKLLLSDSGFYLCAWNRRAMASGANVLTFGAGSRLTVL.

A few counts support this clone. CDR3 residues: CASQGGVYPRYEQYF. The CDR3, as DNA: TGTGCCTCCCAGGGGGGCGTCTACCCAAGGTACGAGCAGTACTTC. V and J are TRBV2 and TRBJ2-7; tentative D call: TRBD1 (7 bases). The CDR3 is 15 residues long. Per the germline V gene, CDR1 is SNHLY and CDR2 is FYNNEI. V was shortened by 11 bases and J by 4 bases, with 24 bases between the two germline ends.

This clone was picked up a small number of times. This chain uses TRBV5-8 with TRBJ1-1, with D possibly being TRBD1 (6 bases). The germline CDR1 and CDR2 sequences are SGHTS and YDEGEE. With 4 bases removed from V and 3 bases from J, the gap between germline ends came to 13 bases. This CDR3 region has 14 residues. The CDR3 spells CASSLRGADTEAFF. In DNA form, the CDR3 reads TGTGCCAGCAGCCTACGGGGGGCGGACACTGAAGCTTTCTTT.

This clone has a single count. The V and J genes are TRBV5-4 and TRBJ1-2, with D unresolved. Trimming took 0 bases from V and 0 from J, leaving 18 bases between them. The CDR3 runs 18 residues. The germline CDR1 and CDR2 sequences are SGHNT and YYREEE (reference sequence). CDR3 DNA: TGTGCCAGCAGCTTGGAGATACGAACCCTGACGGCTAACTATGGCTACACCTTC. Translated, it gives CASSLEIRTLTANYGYTF. Full variable domain (outside the CDR3, taken from reference TRBV5-4 and TRBJ1-2): ETGVTQSPTHLIKTRGQQVTLRCSSQSGHNTVSWYQQALGQGPQFIFQYYREEENGRGNFPPRFSGLQFPNYSSELNVNALELDDSALYLCASSLEIRTLTANYGYTFGSGTRLTVV.

This clone was seen once. The chain is built from TRBV25-1 and TRBJ1-1, with a possible D match to TRBD1 (6 bases). Germline V CDR1 and CDR2: MGHDK, SYGVNS. The CDR3 runs 15 residues. Between the trimmed V and J ends, which lost 3 bases and 3 bases, there was a span of 14 bases. The CDR3, as DNA: TGTGCCAGCAGTGACCAGAGGGGGGGCGACACTGAAGCTTTCTTT. Protein product: CASSDQRGGDTEAFF.

The chain uses TRBV14 and TRBJ2-7; TRBD2 is a possible D gene (6 bases). Trimming stripped 3 bases from V and 0 bases from J, with 9 bases between. Germline-derived CDR1 and CDR2 are SGHDN and FVKESK. The CDR3 covers 14 residues. CDR3 nucleotide sequence: TGTGCCAGCAGCCAGTACGGGGGCTCCTACGAGCAGTACTTC. Translating gives CASSQYGGSYEQYF.

CDR3 sequence (DNA): TGTGCCAGCAAAGAACAGGGATTTGACTATGGCTACACCTTC. This gives the protein CASKEQGFDYGYTF. The chain joins TRBV6-1 to TRBJ1-2; D is possibly TRBD1 (6 bases). This CDR3 has 14 amino acids. The ends were cut back, 7 bases at V and 3 bases at J, with 15 bases in the middle. Germline V gives CDR1 MNHNS, CDR2 SASEGT.

In its sample, this clone was seen a few times. The chain joins TRBV5-1 to TRBJ2-5, with no clear D. V dropped 0 bases and J dropped 3 bases, with 12 bases sitting between them. This CDR3 has 15 residues. Per germline, CDR1 SGHRS and CDR2 YFSETQ. CDR3 in DNA: TGCGCCAGCAGCTTGGCCCTCTCCCCAGAAGAGACCCAGTACTTC. Its protein product is CASSLALSPEETQYF.

V is TRBV7-3 and J is TRBJ2-2, with D unclear. Per the germline V gene, CDR1 is SGHTA and CDR2 is FQGTGA. Between the trimmed V and J ends, which lost 2 bases and 1 base, there was a span of 11 bases. The CDR3 loop spans 16 amino acids. The CDR3 protein is CASSLLPTLNTGELFF. CDR3 DNA sequence: TGTGCCAGCAGCTTACTTCCGACACTGAACACCGGGGAGCTGTTTTTT.

The rearrangement uses TRBV25-1 and TRBJ2-3; D call uncertain. In germline, CDR1 is MGHDK, CDR2 SYGVNS. CDR3 length: 14 residues. V lost 10 bases and J lost 1, with 15 bases in between. DNA of the CDR3: TGTGCCACCTCGACTCCGCTAGGCACAGATACGCAGTATTTT. Amino acid sequence: CATSTPLGTDTQYF.

The rearrangement joins TRBV7-9 to TRBJ2-3; no reliable D call. Germline values: CDR1 SEHNR, CDR2 FQNEAQ (reference sequence). The CDR3 spans 12 residues. V was trimmed by 5 bases and J by 3 bases, leaving 6 bases between them. The CDR3 reads CASSPQTDTQYF. The CDR3, as DNA: TGTGCCAGCAGCCCCCAGACAGATACGCAGTATTTT.

The chain couples TRBV5-1 to TRBJ2-7; D is unclear. CDR1 and CDR2 from the germline V gene are SGHRS and YFSETQ. V was shortened by 3 bases and J by 6 bases, with 10 bases between the two germline ends. The CDR3 loop spans 12 amino acids. The chain's CDR3 is CASSYNLIEQYF. As DNA, the CDR3 is TGCGCCAGCAGCTACAATTTGATCGAGCAGTACTTC.